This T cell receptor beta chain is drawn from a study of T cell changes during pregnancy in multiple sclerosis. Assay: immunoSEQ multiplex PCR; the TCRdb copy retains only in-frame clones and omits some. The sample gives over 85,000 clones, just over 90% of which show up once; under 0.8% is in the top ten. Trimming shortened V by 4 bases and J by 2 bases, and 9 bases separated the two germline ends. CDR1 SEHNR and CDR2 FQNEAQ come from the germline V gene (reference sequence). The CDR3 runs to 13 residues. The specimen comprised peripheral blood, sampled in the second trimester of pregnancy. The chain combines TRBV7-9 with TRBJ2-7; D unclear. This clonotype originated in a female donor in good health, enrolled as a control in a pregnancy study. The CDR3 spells CASSSQITYEQYF. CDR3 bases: TGTGCCAGCAGCTCACAAATAACCTACGAGCAGTACTTC.